This TCR beta chain was captured in a study of cytomegalovirus exposure and HLA in healthy donors. Study overall: Roughly 80% of a few hundred genotyped donors fell in the Caucasian-associated ancestry cluster. Notes on the study in general: Later examination showed HLA-associated TCR beta chains had greater clonal expansion than equally common others. Among immune exposure information, only CMV serostatus was available. Many donors carried some public TCRs, although rarity characterized most TCR sequences.

About this clone: Antigen unknown.

V was cut by 3 bases and J by 4 bases, with 6 bases left in between. The CDR3 contains 12 residues. Germline loops: CDR1 MNHNS, CDR2 SASEGT. Both 60 Vbeta primers and 13 Jbeta primers went into the PCR. TCRdb's copy holds only in-frame clones and misses some; the assay was immunoSEQ multiplex PCR. The sample holds roughly 150,000 clones, roughly 80% seen once. V usage is TRBV6-1 and J usage is TRBJ1-1; no clear D gene. The sequencing sample was made of PBMCs. This TCR came from a male donor in good health and CMV-seronegative. Here the CDR3 reads CASSDLSTEAFF. The CDR3 region has the DNA TGTGCCAGCAGTGATCTCTCCACTGAAGCTTTCTTT.